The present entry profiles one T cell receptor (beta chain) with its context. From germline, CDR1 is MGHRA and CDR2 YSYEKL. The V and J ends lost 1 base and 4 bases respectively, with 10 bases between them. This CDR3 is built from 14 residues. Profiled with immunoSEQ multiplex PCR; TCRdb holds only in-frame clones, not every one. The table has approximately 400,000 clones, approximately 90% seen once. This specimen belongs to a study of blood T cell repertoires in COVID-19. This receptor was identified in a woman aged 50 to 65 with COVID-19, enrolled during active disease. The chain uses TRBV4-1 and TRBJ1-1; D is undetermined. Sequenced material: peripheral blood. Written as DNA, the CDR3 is TGCGCCAGCAGCCAAGCGCGGAGGGCCACTGAAGCTTTCTTT. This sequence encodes CASSQARRATEAFF.